The clone carrying this TCR beta chain was recorded many times. Its antigen remains unknown. This sample is drawn from a study of CD8 T cells in ankylosing spondylitis. V dropped 2 bases and J dropped 6 bases, with 16 bases sitting between them. This CDR3 spans 15 amino acids. Germline CDR1 LGHNA, CDR2 YSLEER. Making the TCR beta libraries involved quantitative 5'-RACE with molecular barcodes. TCRdb called the 5' RACE reads again in MiXCR, with one record for every CDR3 protein. Here the sample spans fewer than 550,000 distinct CDR3 sequences, 5.3% being singletons. Study-wide results and caveats: A TCR beta motif of roughly eight highly homologous variants seemed to mark ankylosing spondylitis blood. Clones linked to disease, bearing a CD8+ phenotype, were relatively rare in peripheral blood. Enrichment of disease-linked clones was reportedly significant in matched ankylosing spondylitis synovial fluid.

The receptor's source is a male donor with ankylosing spondylitis. Sequenced: blood, either unsorted or a sorted T cell fraction (not recorded which). V usage is TRBV4-3 and J usage is TRBJ1-2; no clear D gene. The CDR3 spells CASSQQWWGVDGYTF. CDR3 nucleotides: TGCGCCAGCAGCCAACAATGGTGGGGTGTTGATGGCTACACCTTC.